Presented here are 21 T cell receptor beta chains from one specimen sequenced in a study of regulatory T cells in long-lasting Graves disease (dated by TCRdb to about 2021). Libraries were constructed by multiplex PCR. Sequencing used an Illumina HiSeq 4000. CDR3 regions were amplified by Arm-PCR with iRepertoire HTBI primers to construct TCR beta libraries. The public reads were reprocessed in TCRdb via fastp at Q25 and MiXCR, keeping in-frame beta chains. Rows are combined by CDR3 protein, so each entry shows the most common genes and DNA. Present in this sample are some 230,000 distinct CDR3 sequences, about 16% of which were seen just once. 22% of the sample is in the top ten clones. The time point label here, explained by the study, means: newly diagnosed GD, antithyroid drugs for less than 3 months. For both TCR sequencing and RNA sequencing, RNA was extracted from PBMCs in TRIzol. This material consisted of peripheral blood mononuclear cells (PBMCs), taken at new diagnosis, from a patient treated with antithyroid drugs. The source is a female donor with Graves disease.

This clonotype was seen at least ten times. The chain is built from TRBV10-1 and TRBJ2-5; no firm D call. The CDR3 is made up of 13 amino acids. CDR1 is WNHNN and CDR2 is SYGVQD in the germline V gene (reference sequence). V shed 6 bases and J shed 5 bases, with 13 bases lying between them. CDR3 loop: CASSEIGIETQYF. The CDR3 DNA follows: TGCGCCAGCAGCGAGATAGGTATTGAGACCCAGTACTTC.

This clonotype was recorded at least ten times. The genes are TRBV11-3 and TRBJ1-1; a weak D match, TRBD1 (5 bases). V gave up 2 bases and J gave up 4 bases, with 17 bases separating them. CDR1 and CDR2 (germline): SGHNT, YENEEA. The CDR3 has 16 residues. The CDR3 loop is CASSLRAGGVGTEAFF. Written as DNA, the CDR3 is TGTGCCAGCAGCTTAAGAGCAGGAGGGGTGGGCACTGAAGCTTTCTTT.

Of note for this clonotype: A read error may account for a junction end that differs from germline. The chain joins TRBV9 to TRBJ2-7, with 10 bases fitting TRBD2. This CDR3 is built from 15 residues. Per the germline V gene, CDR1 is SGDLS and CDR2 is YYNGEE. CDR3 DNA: TGCGCCAGCAGCCAGCGGGAGGGGATGTACTACGAGCAGTACTTC. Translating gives CASSQREGMYYEQYF.

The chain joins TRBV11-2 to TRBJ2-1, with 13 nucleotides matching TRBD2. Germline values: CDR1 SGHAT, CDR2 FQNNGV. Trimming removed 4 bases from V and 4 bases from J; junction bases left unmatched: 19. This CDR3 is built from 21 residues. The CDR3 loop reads CASSSIGLAGAVISVYNEQFF. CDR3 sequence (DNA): TGTGCCAGCAGCTCTATCGGACTAGCGGGAGCCGTAATCTCTGTGTACAATGAGCAGTTCTTC.

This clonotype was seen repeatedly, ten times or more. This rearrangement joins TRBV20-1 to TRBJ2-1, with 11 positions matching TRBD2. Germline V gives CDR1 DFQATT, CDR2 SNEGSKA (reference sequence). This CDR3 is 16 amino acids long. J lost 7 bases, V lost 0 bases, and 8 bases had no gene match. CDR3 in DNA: TGCAGTGCTAGAGACTTTACTAGCGGGAGATGGAATGAGCAGTTCTTC. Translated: CSARDFTSGRWNEQFF.

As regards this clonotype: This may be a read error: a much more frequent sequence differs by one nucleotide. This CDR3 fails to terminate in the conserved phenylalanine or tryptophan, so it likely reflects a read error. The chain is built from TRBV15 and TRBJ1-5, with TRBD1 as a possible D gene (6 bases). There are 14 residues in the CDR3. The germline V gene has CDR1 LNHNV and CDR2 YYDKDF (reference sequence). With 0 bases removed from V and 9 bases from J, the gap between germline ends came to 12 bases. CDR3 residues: CATSRDGGARPQHL. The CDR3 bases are TGTGCCACCAGCAGAGATGGGGGGGCCCGGCCCCAGCATCTT.

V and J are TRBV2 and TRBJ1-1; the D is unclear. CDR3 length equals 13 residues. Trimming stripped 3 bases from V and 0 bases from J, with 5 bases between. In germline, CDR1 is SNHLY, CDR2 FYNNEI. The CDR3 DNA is TGTGCCAGCAGTGAGGATCTGAACACTGAAGCTTTCTTT. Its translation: CASSEDLNTEAFF.

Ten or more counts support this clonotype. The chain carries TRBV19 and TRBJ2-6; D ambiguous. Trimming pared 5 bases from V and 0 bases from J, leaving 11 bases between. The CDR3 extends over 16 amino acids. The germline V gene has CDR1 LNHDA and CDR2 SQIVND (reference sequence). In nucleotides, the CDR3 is TGTGCCAGTAGTTACATAATGGGCTCTGGGGCCAACGTCCTGACTTTC. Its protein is CASSYIMGSGANVLTF.

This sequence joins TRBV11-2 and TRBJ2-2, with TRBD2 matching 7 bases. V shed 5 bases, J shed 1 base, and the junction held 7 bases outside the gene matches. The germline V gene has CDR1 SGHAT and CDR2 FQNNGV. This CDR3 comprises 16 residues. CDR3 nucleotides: TGTGCCAGCAGCAGACCTAGCGGAATGAACACCGGGGAGCTGTTTTTT. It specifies CASSRPSGMNTGELFF. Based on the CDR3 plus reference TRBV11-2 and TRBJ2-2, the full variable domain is EAGVAQSPRYKIIEKRQSVAFWCNPISGHATLYWYQQILGQGPKLLIQFQNNGVVDDSQLPKDRFSAERLKGVDSTLKIQPAKLEDSAVYLCASSRPSGMNTGELFFGEGSRLTVL.

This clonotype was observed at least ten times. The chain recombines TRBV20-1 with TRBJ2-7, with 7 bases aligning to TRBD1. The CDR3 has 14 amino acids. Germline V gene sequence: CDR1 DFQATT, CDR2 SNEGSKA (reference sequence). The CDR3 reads CSAFKGAAGYEQYF. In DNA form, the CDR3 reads TGCAGCGCCTTTAAGGGGGCTGCGGGCTACGAGCAGTACTTC.

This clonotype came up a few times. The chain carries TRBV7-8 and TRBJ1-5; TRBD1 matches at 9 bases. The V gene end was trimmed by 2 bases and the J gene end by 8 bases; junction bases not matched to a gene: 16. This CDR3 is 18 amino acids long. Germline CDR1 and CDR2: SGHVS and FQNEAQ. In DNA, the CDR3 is TGTGCCAGCAGCTTATTACACTGGGGACAGGGCGGTTGGAAGCCCCAGCATTTT. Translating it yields CASSLLHWGQGGWKPQHF.

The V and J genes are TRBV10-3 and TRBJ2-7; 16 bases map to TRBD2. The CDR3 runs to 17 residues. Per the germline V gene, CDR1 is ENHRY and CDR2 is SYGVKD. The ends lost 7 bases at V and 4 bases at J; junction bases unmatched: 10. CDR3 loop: CAITQGTSGRAGYEQYF. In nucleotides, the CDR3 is TGTGCCATCACCCAGGGGACTAGCGGGAGGGCCGGGTACGAGCAGTACTTC.

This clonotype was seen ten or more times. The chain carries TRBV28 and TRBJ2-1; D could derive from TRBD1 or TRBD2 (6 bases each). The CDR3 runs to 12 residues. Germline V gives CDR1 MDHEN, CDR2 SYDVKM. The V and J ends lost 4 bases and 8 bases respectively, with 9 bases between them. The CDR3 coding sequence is TGTGCCAGCAGTTCCGGGGGCGATGAGCAGTTCTTC. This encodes CASSSGGDEQFF.

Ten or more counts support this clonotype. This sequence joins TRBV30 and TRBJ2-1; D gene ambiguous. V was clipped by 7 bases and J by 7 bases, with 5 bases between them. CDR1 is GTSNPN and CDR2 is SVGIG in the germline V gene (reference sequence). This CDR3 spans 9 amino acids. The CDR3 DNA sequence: TGTGCCTCAAAAAATGAGCAGTTCTTC. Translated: CASKNEQFF.

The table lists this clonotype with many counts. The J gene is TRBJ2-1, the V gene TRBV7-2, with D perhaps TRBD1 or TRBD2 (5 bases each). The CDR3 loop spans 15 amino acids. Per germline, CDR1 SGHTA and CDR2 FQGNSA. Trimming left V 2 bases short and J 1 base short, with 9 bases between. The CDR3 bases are TGTGCCAGCAGCTTATTGGGGGAGTCCTACAATGAGCAGTTCTTC. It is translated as CASSLLGESYNEQFF.

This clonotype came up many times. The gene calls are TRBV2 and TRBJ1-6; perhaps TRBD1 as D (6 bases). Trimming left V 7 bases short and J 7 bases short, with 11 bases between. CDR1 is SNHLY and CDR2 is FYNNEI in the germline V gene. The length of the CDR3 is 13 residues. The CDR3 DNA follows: TGTGCCAGCAAGGGGGAGAGGAATTCACCCCTCCACTTT. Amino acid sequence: CASKGERNSPLHF.

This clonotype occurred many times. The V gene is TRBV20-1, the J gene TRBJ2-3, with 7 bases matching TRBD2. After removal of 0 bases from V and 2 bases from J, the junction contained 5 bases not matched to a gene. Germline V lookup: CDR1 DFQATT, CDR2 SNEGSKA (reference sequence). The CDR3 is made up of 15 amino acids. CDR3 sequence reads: CSARDPSGATDTQYF. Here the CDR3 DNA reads TGCAGTGCTAGAGATCCTAGCGGAGCCACAGATACGCAGTATTTT.

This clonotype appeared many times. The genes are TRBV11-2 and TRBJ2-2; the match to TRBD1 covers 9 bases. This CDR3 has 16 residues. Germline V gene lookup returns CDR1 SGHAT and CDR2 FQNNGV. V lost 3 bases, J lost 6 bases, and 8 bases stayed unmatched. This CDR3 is CASSFTGQGYAGELFF. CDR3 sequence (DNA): TGTGCCAGCAGCTTTACGGGACAGGGATACGCCGGGGAGCTGTTTTTT. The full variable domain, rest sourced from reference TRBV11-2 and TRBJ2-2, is EAGVAQSPRYKIIEKRQSVAFWCNPISGHATLYWYQQILGQGPKLLIQFQNNGVVDDSQLPKDRFSAERLKGVDSTLKIQPAKLEDSAVYLCASSFTGQGYAGELFFGEGSRLTVL.

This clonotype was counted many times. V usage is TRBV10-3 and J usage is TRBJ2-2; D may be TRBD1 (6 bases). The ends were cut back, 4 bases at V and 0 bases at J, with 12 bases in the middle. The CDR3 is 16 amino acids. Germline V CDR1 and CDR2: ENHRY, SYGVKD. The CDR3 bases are TGTGCCATCAGTGTCCAGGGGTCCACGAACACCGGGGAGCTGTTTTTT. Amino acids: CAISVQGSTNTGELFF.

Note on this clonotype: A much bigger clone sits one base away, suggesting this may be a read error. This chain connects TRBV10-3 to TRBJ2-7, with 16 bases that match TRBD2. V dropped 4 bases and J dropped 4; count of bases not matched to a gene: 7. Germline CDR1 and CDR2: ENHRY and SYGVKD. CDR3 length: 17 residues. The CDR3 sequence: CAISAGTSGRAGYEQYF. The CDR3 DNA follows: TGTGCCATCAGTGCCGGGACTAGCGGGAGGGCCGGGTACGAGCAGTACTTC.

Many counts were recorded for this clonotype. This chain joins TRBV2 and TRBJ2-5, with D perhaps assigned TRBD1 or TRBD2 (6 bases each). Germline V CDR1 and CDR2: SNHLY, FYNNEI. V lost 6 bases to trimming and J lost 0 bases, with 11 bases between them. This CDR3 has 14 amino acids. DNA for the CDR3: TGTGCCAGCAGATTTAGGGGGGACCAAGAGACCCAGTACTTC. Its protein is CASRFRGDQETQYF. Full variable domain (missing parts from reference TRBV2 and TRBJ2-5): EPEVTQTPSHQVTQMGQEVILRCVPISNHLYFYWYRQILGQKVEFLVSFYNNEISEKSEIFDDQFSVERPDGSNFTLKIRSTKLEDSAMYFCASRFRGDQETQYFGPGTRLLVL.